This paragraph covers one T cell receptor beta chain sequence. This CDR3 has 14 residues. Germline V gives CDR1 LGHDT, CDR2 YNNKEL (reference sequence). With 0 bases removed from V and 0 bases from J, the gap between germline ends came to 6 bases. These data originate in a study of control samples from healthy donors and cancer patients. The assay was immunoSEQ multiplex PCR, and TCRdb's table has in-frame clones only and misses some. The repertoire holds about 69,000 clones, more than 80% seen once, with around 3% in the top ten. The chain employs TRBV3-1 (or the pseudogene TRBV3-2) and TRBJ2-7; D uncertain. The source material was PBMCs. This TCR was recovered from a woman aged 50 to 65 with lung cancer. The CDR3 reads CASSQDPSSYEQYF. CDR3 nucleotides: TGTGCCAGCAGCCAAGACCCCAGCTCCTACGAGCAGTACTTC.